This T cell receptor beta chain was identified during a study of T cell repertoires in cytomegalovirus infection (dated by TCRdb to about 2019). Concerning the study at large: Donor HLA type was relevant to the analysis, because carriage of CMV infection together with the matching HLA type was indicated by public TCR beta signatures. Here is what the overall study found, with its caveats: In both this cohort and an independent cohort of approximately 350 donors, the cumulative frequency of public TCR beta family members distinguished carriers of CMV infection plus the relevant HLA type. The ex vivo response was dominated by HLA-C-restricted CMV-specific TCR beta clonotypes, which also provided the single most frequent clonotype in two of eight donors.

Its CDR3 holds 14 amino acids, cysteine through phenylalanine. CDR3 DNA only is kept here, 42 bases in frame from base 1. CDR1 and CDR2 are read off the germline V gene (reference sequence) as SGHAT and FQDESV. Trimming takes 4 bases from V and 9 bases from J, and the germline ends sit 16 bases apart. Sequencing used an Illumina HiSeq 1500. TCRdb reworked the public reads: Q25 trimming with fastp, MiXCR clone assembly, productive beta chains retained. Identical CDR3 proteins give one entry, which carries the most common genes and DNA. This sample has approximately 140,000 distinct CDR3 sequences in its table, and roughly 6% of those were observed once. In total, the top ten clones hold roughly 18% of the sample. Comments on this clonotype: Its antigen is still unknown. No base quality values were provided; no much bigger clone lies one nucleotide off.

This clonotype was obtained from a human donor in good health (CMV status not recorded). Some clones in this sample may be carry-over from other donors' samples. The chain employs TRBV11-1 and TRBJ2-1, with no confidently assigned D gene. Source material: PBMCs. The nucleotide sequence is given as TGTGCCAGCAGCTCCACCGAGCTGGTCGGTGAGCAGTTCTTC. It encodes CASSSTELVGEQFF.